The clone carrying this T cell receptor beta chain was recorded once. This specimen belongs to a study of tumor-infiltrating lymphocytes in oesophageal squamous cell carcinoma. The CDR3 length is 12 residues. Per germline, CDR1 SGHTA and CDR2 FQGTGA. The germline V and J ends were trimmed by 2 bases and 5 bases, with 4 bases remaining between them. TCRdb itself ran the PCR reads through MiXCR, one entry per CDR3 protein. The sample carries about 20,000 distinct CDR3 sequences, around two fifths recorded once. V usage is TRBV7-3 and J usage is TRBJ2-1; no definite D call. This receptor was obtained from a male donor with esophageal squamous cell carcinoma. The sequencing sample was made of blood. Here the CDR3 reads CASSLGDNEQFF. CDR3 sequence (DNA): TGTGCCAGCAGCTTAGGGGACAATGAGCAGTTCTTC.